This TCR beta chain was profiled in a study of blood T cell repertoires in COVID-19. Study-wide background: In each case, the material was cDNA or gDNA derived from T cells, B-cell-depleted T cells, or PBMCs.

The CDR3 consists of 15 residues. V gave up 1 base and J gave up 4 bases, with 11 bases separating them. Germline V gives CDR1 SGDLS, CDR2 YYNGEE. This clone was detected once. The sample has other DNA sequences that encode this CDR3 too. The Seattle site enrolled patients during active infection and followed them longitudinally. In the original workflow: Cell counts per sample came from amplifying reference gene primers. Produced via immunoSEQ multiplex PCR; TCRdb's table is partial and in-frame only. V, J and clone size reflect that table, while D and trimming were determined from the DNA. The repertoire consists of over 150,000 clones, with around nine tenths occurring once and the leading ten covering roughly 0.53%.

The chain has TRBV9 and TRBJ1-4; D unresolved. The clonotype comes from a man in his 60s with COVID-19, enrolled during active disease. Input material: peripheral blood. The CDR3 DNA follows: TGTGCCAGCAGCGTATTGGGAGAGCTTAATGAAAAACTGTTTTTT. It yields the protein CASSVLGELNEKLFF.